Following are 25 T cell receptor beta chains from one sample sequenced in a study of blood T cell repertoires in COVID-19 (dated by TCRdb to 2020 to 2022). The library was produced with the immunoSEQ multiplex PCR assay. This immuneACCESS table, as held by TCRdb, lists in-frame sequences with V and J called but not all clones. Of the missing ones, under half trace to an unresolved V gene in checked studies; the others have no known cause. The sample data list about 500,000 clones, and about 85% of these were observed just once. 0.7% of the sample rests with the top ten. The material sequenced was PBMCs or T cells enriched from blood (not recorded which). The receptors come from a woman under 30 who had recovered from COVID-19.

The rearrangement links TRBV6-5 to TRBJ2-3; 8 positions match TRBD2. The CDR3 is 14 amino acids. Germline CDR1 is MNHEY and CDR2 is SVGAGI. V trimming: 6 bases; J trimming: 6 bases; junction bases outside the gene matches: 8. CDR3 sequence reads: CASRAGTSVDTQYF. The CDR3 nucleotides read TGTGCCAGCAGGGCCGGGACTAGTGTCGATACGCAGTATTTT.

The chain has TRBV5-4 and TRBJ2-7, with 7 nucleotides matching TRBD2. The CDR3 covers 14 residues. Per germline, CDR1 SGHNT and CDR2 YYREEE (reference sequence). V was pared by 1 base and J by 6 bases, with 7 bases of the junction left unmatched. The CDR3 sequence: CASSLFRTRGEQYF. The CDR3 DNA is TGTGCCAGCAGCTTGTTTCGGACTAGAGGCGAGCAGTACTTC.

The genes are TRBV18 and TRBJ1-2; the D gene is possibly TRBD1 (6 bases). The germline gives CDR1 KGHSH, CDR2 LQKENI. V lost 4 bases and J lost 5, with 23 bases in between. CDR3 size: 17 residues. CDR3 sequence: CASSLSTNPGHSYGYTF. The CDR3 DNA reads as TGTGCCAGCTCACTCTCAACCAACCCGGGACACTCATATGGCTACACCTTC.

The chain carries TRBV10-3 and TRBJ1-4, with TRBD1 matching 11 bases. V lost 8 bases, J lost 5 bases, and 1 base stayed unmatched. The CDR3 sequence is 13 residues long. Germline V gene sequence: CDR1 ENHRY, CDR2 SYGVKD. The CDR3 DNA follows: TGTGCCATCGGACAGGGGGCGAATGAAAAACTGTTTTTT. This sequence encodes CAIGQGANEKLFF.

The chain carries TRBV5-1 and TRBJ1-5; D might be TRBD1 (6 bases). This CDR3 spans 15 amino acids. V was shortened by 5 bases and J by 5 bases, with 17 bases between the two germline ends. Per the germline V gene, CDR1 is SGHRS and CDR2 is YFSETQ. In DNA, the CDR3 is TGCGCCAGCAGACGGACAGACTCGGGCGATCAGCCCCAGCATTTT. It encodes CASRRTDSGDQPQHF.

The chain is built from TRBV29-1 and TRBJ2-6; possibly TRBD1 for D (5 bases). Trimming pared 5 bases from V and 2 bases from J, leaving 22 bases between. Germline V gives CDR1 SQVTM, CDR2 ANQGSEA. The CDR3 runs to 18 residues. The CDR3 DNA is TGCAGCGTTTCACCCCTCCCTTGGGGCGAGACTGGGGCCAACGTCCTGACTTTC. It translates to CSVSPLPWGETGANVLTF.

The J gene is TRBJ1-2, the V gene TRBV10-2; D is ambiguous. Trimming took 3 bases from V and 2 from J, leaving 13 bases between them. There are 15 residues in the CDR3. The germline CDR1 and CDR2 sequences are WSHSY and SAAADI. The CDR3 DNA reads as TGCGCCAGCAGTGATCAAACCACACAAAACTATGGCTACACCTTC. Translation: CASSDQTTQNYGYTF.

The chain couples TRBV30 to TRBJ1-6, with a weak D call TRBD1 (6 bases). The CDR3 length is 16 residues. Trimming removed 2 bases at V and 6 bases at J, with 17 bases between. Germline values: CDR1 GTSNPN, CDR2 SVGIG (reference sequence). The CDR3 loop reads CAWSFYDHRANSPLHF. The CDR3 DNA reads as TGTGCCTGGAGTTTTTACGACCACAGGGCTAATTCACCCCTCCACTTT.

This chain links TRBV7-9 with TRBJ2-7; D might be TRBD1 (6 bases). CDR1 is SEHNR and CDR2 is FQNEAQ in the germline V gene (reference sequence). V was trimmed by 2 bases and J by 0 bases, leaving 11 bases between them. CDR3 length: 15 amino acids. Written as DNA, the CDR3 is TGTGCCAGCAGCTTATTACGAGGGGGCTCCTACGAGCAGTACTTC. Translated: CASSLLRGGSYEQYF.

The chain joins TRBV7-9 to TRBJ2-2; a possible D gene is TRBD1 (6 bases). Germline V gene data show CDR1 as SEHNR and CDR2 as FQNEAQ (reference sequence). The CDR3 contains 16 residues. V was pared by 3 bases and J by 7 bases, with 18 bases between. The CDR3 nucleotides read TGTGCCAGCAGCTTCGAAAAGGGGGAAGGCGGCGGGGAGCTGTTTTTT. It specifies CASSFEKGEGGGELFF.

This chain uses TRBV28 with TRBJ1-1; TRBD1 matches 7 bases. The CDR3 is 16 amino acids. Per the germline V gene, CDR1 is MDHEN and CDR2 is SYDVKM. The junction had 7 bases not matched to a gene; V was cut back by 3 bases and J by 0 bases. The CDR3 nucleotides are TGTGCCAGCAGTTTCTCCACAGGGGCAGTGAACACTGAAGCTTTCTTT. Its protein is CASSFSTGAVNTEAFF.

The chain combines TRBV6-5 with TRBJ2-7, with a tentative D call TRBD1 (5 bases). The length of the CDR3 is 13 residues. Germline V gene lookup returns CDR1 MNHEY and CDR2 SVGAGI. Trimming cost V 4 bases and J 0 bases, with 7 bases left between them. The CDR3: CASSLGHSYEQYF. The CDR3 nucleotides read TGTGCCAGCAGTTTAGGACACTCCTACGAGCAGTACTTC.

This chain links TRBV19 with TRBJ1-6; D is perhaps TRBD1 (5 bases). The CDR3 contains 17 residues. The germline V gene encodes CDR1 LNHDA and CDR2 SQIVND (reference sequence). V was cut by 7 bases and J by 5 bases, with 21 bases left in between. CDR3 region: CASTSAPQQGNNSPLHF. The DNA of the CDR3 is TGTGCCAGTACCTCCGCCCCCCAGCAGGGTAATAATTCACCCCTCCACTTT.

This clone was seen just once. The J gene is TRBJ2-7, the V gene TRBV5-1; 7 positions match TRBD1. Germline V CDR1 and CDR2: SGHRS, YFSETQ. V dropped 4 bases and J dropped 1; count of bases not matched to a gene: 11. The CDR3 covers 16 residues. The CDR3 bases are TGCGCCAGCAGCCCCGGACGGGACAGATTGTCCTACGAGCAGTACTTC. This encodes CASSPGRDRLSYEQYF.

A remark on this clone: Other DNA sequences of this sample code for an identical CDR3. The V call is TRBV5-1, the J call TRBJ2-2, with 7 bases identical to TRBD1. The germline V gene encodes CDR1 SGHRS and CDR2 YFSETQ. The CDR3 length is 16 residues. Germline trimming cut 0 bases from V and 0 bases from J; bases unmatched to any gene: 2. The CDR3 DNA sequence: TGCGCCAGCAGCTTGGACCAGGGGGCGAACACCGGGGAGCTGTTTTTT. It codes for CASSLDQGANTGELFF.

This rearrangement joins TRBV4-1 to TRBJ2-1, with 8 bases matching TRBD1. This CDR3 spans 19 amino acids. The junction had 14 bases not matched to a gene; V was cut back by 2 bases and J by 2 bases. CDR1 and CDR2 from the germline V gene are MGHRA and YSYEKL. CDR3 sequence reads: CASSQHLPRAGGPYNEQFF. The CDR3 DNA follows: TGCGCCAGCAGCCAACATCTTCCCCGGGCAGGGGGCCCCTACAATGAGCAGTTCTTC.

V is TRBV7-2 and J is TRBJ1-2, with no clear D. The V gene's germline CDR1 is SGHTA and CDR2 FQGNSA. The CDR3 is made up of 16 amino acids. The V end was cut by 1 base, the J end by 3 bases, with 15 bases between. CDR3 in DNA: TGTGCCAGCAGCTTAGGTAGTACGGGAGACCACTATGGCTACACCTTC. It is translated as CASSLGSTGDHYGYTF.

This sequence joins TRBV3-1 (or the pseudogene TRBV3-2) and TRBJ2-1, with D possibly matching TRBD1 (5 bases). Germline loops: CDR1 LGHDT, CDR2 YNNKEL (reference sequence). The CDR3 runs to 14 residues. V lost 0 bases and J 7 bases, leaving 10 bases between the germline ends. In nucleotides, the CDR3 is TGTGCCAGCAGCCAAGATGTGTCAGGGAATGAGCAGTTCTTC. Translating gives CASSQDVSGNEQFF.

This clone has a handful of counts. The chain joins TRBV9 to TRBJ2-5, with D possibly TRBD2 on 7 matching bases. The CDR3 has 14 amino acids. V was trimmed by 4 bases and J by 3 bases, leaving 13 bases between them. Per the germline V gene, CDR1 is SGDLS and CDR2 is YYNGEE. In nucleotides, the CDR3 is TGTGCCAGCAGCCCGGGGGGCGGGGAAGAGACCCAGTACTTC. It translates to CASSPGGGEETQYF.

This clone occurred once. The chain combines TRBV19 with TRBJ2-7; 8 bases match TRBD1. Germline assignment: CDR1 LNHDA and CDR2 SQIVND (reference sequence). This CDR3 is built from 15 residues. The ends lost 4 bases at V and 0 bases at J; junction bases unmatched: 5. CDR3 amino acids: CASSTRQGISYEQYF. Here the CDR3 DNA reads TGTGCCAGTAGTACGAGACAGGGGATCTCCTACGAGCAGTACTTC.

V usage is TRBV19 and J usage is TRBJ1-5, with no clear D. The CDR3 is made up of 14 amino acids. CDR1 is LNHDA and CDR2 is SQIVND in the germline V gene (reference sequence). V was clipped by 1 base and J by 5 bases, with 9 bases between them. The CDR3, as DNA: TGTGCCAGTAGTATAGGAGGGCAAGATCAGCCCCAGCATTTT. Its translation is CASSIGGQDQPQHF.

This sequence joins TRBV2 and TRBJ2-3; possibly TRBD2 for D (6 bases). Trimming removed 5 bases at V and 6 bases at J, with 12 bases between. This CDR3 spans 13 amino acids. Germline assignment: CDR1 SNHLY and CDR2 FYNNEI. CDR3 residues: CASSLFGGDTQYF. The CDR3, as DNA: TGTGCCAGCAGTCTATTCGGGGGTGATACGCAGTATTTT.

The V gene is TRBV2, the J gene TRBJ2-7, with TRBD2 identical over 13 bases. The CDR3 totals 14 residues. V shed 7 bases, J shed 2 bases, and the junction held 2 bases outside the gene matches. Germline CDR1 and CDR2: SNHLY and FYNNEI. The CDR3 coding sequence is TGTGCCAGCAAGGGGACTAGCGGGACCTACGAGCAGTACTTC. Translating it yields CASKGTSGTYEQYF.

V is TRBV7-9 and J is TRBJ2-1; D possibly corresponds to TRBD2 (5 bases). Per the germline V gene, CDR1 is SEHNR and CDR2 is FQNEAQ (reference sequence). The CDR3 has 14 residues. Deletions cut 7 bases from V and 7 bases from J, with 17 bases between. The CDR3 reads CASNLKTGWNEQFF. CDR3 sequence (DNA): TGTGCCAGCAACCTTAAGACGGGGTGGAATGAGCAGTTCTTC.

This chain links TRBV6-5 with TRBJ2-7, with D maybe TRBD1 (5 bases). CDR3 length: 12 residues. Germline V lookup: CDR1 MNHEY, CDR2 SVGAGI. The V and J ends lost 8 bases and 7 bases respectively, with 15 bases between them. The CDR3 spells CASQGLKGEQYF. CDR3 bases: TGTGCCAGCCAGGGATTAAAAGGGGAGCAGTACTTC.